The clone carrying this TCR beta chain was observed a single time. Its antigen is unidentified. The germline CDR1 and CDR2 sequences are MDHEN and SYDVKM. The length of the CDR3 is 17 residues. V was clipped by 3 bases and J by 5 bases; unmatched bases: 11. This specimen comes from a study of brain T cells in children with intractable seizures. Findings of the study overall: Viral specificity was inferred only from CDR3 similarity; HCMV serostatus was unknown. Pre-surgery blood may have been undersampled, hiding some clones.

Assay used: immunoSEQ multiplex PCR; TCRdb lists only in-frame clones, some missing. The table shows approximately 330,000 clones, with 93% occurring only once. Sample time point: blood from clinic visit 5 months post-surgery; TSC patient then seizure free. Only cases whose brain tissue showed the highest T cell transcript signatures were sequenced. Patients received at least one anti-epileptic drug before surgery. The sample consisted of peripheral blood, taken more than 4 months after surgery. The receptor comes from a boy younger than two with tuberous sclerosis and intractable seizures. V and J are TRBV28 and TRBJ2-7, with 12 bases fitting TRBD1. CDR3 DNA sequence: TGTGCCAGCAGTTTGGGGCCTGGGGACAGGGGGCTGGACGAGCAGTACTTC. This gives the protein CASSLGPGDRGLDEQYF.